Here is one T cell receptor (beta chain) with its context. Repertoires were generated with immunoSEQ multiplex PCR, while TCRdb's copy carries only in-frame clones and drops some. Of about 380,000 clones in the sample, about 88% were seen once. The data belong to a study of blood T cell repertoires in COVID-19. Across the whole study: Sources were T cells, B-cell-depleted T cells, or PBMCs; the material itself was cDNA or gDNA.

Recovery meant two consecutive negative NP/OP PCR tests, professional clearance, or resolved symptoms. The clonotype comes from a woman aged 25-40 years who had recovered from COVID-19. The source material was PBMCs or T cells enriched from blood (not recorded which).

In nucleotides, the CDR3 is TGTGCCAGCAGTCCCCCGGACAGCTTCTATGGCTACACCTTC. Its protein is CASSPPDSFYGYTF. J is TRBJ1-2 and V is TRBV28; D is possibly TRBD1 (6 bases). Looked up from germline, CDR1 is MDHEN and CDR2 is SYDVKM. V was cut by 5 bases and J by 4 bases, with 14 bases left in between. The CDR3 length is 14 residues.